The 21 T cell receptor beta chains given below trace back to one sample, sequenced in a study of vaccination effects on CD4 cells after COVID-19. These receptors lack a known antigen. Antigen-specific CD4+ T cells were expanded with viral peptide pools in the ViraFEST assay before sequencing. The authors isolated CD4+ T cells after around 10 days of culture. Produced via immunoSEQ multiplex PCR; TCRdb's table is partial and in-frame only. The sample carries tens of thousands of clones, around 66% recorded once. The starting material was CD4+ T cells from PBMCs cultured with HCoV-229E spike peptides, obtained before COVID-19 vaccination. These receptors were taken from a human donor who received a COVID-19 vaccine.

The chain has TRBV5-6 and TRBJ2-2; no firm D call. CDR3 length: 16 amino acids. In germline, CDR1 is SGHDT, CDR2 YYEEEE. Trimming left V 3 bases short and J 3 bases short, with 15 bases between. The chain's CDR3 is CASSSSLLGHTGELFF. The CDR3 DNA reads TGTGCCAGCAGCTCGTCCTTACTCGGGCACACCGGGGAGCTGTTTTTT.

This clone came up a few times. For the CDR3, the DNA is TGTGCCACCAGTGATACTAGCGGGACGGGGGGAAATGAGCAGTTCTTC. Translating it yields CATSDTSGTGGNEQFF. This rearrangement joins TRBV24-1 to TRBJ2-1; 10 bases align to TRBD2. Trimming took 3 bases from V and 7 from J; bases not matched to a gene: 8. Per the germline V gene, CDR1 is KGHDR and CDR2 is SFDVKD. The CDR3 has 16 amino acids.

This clone occurred once. This chain links TRBV7-7 with TRBJ2-1; TRBD2 agrees at 9 bases. Losses at the gene ends were 4 bases for V and 3 bases for J; bases not matched to a gene: 13. Germline assignment: CDR1 SSHAT and CDR2 FNYEAQ (reference sequence). CDR3 length: 18 amino acids. CDR3 protein: CASSSIVGGAGGYNEQFF. CDR3 nucleotide sequence: TGTGCCAGCAGCTCCATCGTAGGTGGAGCGGGAGGCTACAATGAGCAGTTCTTC.

This clone was found a few times. This chain uses TRBV6-5 with TRBJ1-3; D uncertain. This CDR3 comprises 14 residues. CDR1 and CDR2 (germline): MNHEY, SVGAGI. Trimming cost V 2 bases and J 5 bases, with 10 bases left between them. CDR3 in DNA: TGTGCCAGCAGTTACCGGGAACGCCGAAACACCATATATTTT. Its protein product is CASSYRERRNTIYF.

Details on this clone: Within the sample, other DNA sequences also encode this same CDR3. This chain connects TRBV5-5 to TRBJ2-3, with 15 nucleotides matching TRBD2. Looked up from germline, CDR1 is SGHKS and CDR2 is YYEKEE (reference sequence). The CDR3 length is 15 residues. Unmatched junction bases numbered 5, after V lost 1 base and J lost 11 bases. The DNA for the CDR3 is TGTGCCAGCAGCTTGAGGGGACTAGCGGGAGGTTGGCAGTATTTT. It translates to CASSLRGLAGGWQYF.

This chain connects TRBV12-3 or TRBV12-4 to TRBJ2-3; no firm D call. The CDR3 is made up of 13 amino acids. The V end was cut by 5 bases, the J end by 5 bases, with 11 bases between. The DNA of the CDR3 is TGTGCCAGCAGTCTTAACCGGCAAGATACGCAGTATTTT. It yields the protein CASSLNRQDTQYF.

The chain combines TRBV27 with TRBJ2-7, with D unclear. With 8 bases removed from V and 4 bases from J, the gap between germline ends came to 15 bases. CDR3 size: 13 residues. Germline CDR1 and CDR2: MNHEY and SMNVEV (reference sequence). The CDR3 loop reads CASLSYPQYEQYF. CDR3 DNA sequence: TGTGCCAGCTTATCTTACCCCCAGTACGAGCAGTACTTC.

The V gene is TRBV6-1, the J gene TRBJ2-6; 9 bases align to TRBD2. There are 18 residues in the CDR3. With V trimmed by 3 bases and J by 2 bases, 8 bases remained unmatched. Per germline, CDR1 MNHNS and CDR2 SASEGT. The CDR3 DNA sequence: TGTGCCAGCAGTGACCGGGGACTAGCCACCCCTGGGGCCAACGTCCTGACTTTC. Translating it yields CASSDRGLATPGANVLTF.

This chain joins TRBV12-3 or TRBV12-4 and TRBJ1-4; D remains ambiguous. Deletions cut 0 bases from V and 11 bases from J, with 7 bases between. This CDR3 has 12 amino acids. Written as DNA, the CDR3 is TGTGCCAGCAGTTTAGCGGAGCCCAAACTGTTTTTT. This translates into CASSLAEPKLFF.

The chain combines TRBV5-1 with TRBJ2-1; TRBD2 matches 13 bases. The CDR3 is 18 amino acids. Germline CDR1 is SGHRS and CDR2 is YFSETQ. Trimming at V came to 2 bases and at J to 8 bases, leaving 13 bases not matched to a gene. Here the CDR3 DNA reads TGCGCCAGCAGCTTAAACCTGGATTGGACTAGCGGGAGAGATGAGCAGTTCTTC. Amino acid sequence: CASSLNLDWTSGRDEQFF. Variable domain in full (rest from reference TRBV5-1 and TRBJ2-1): KAGVTQTPRYLIKTRGQQVTLSCSPISGHRSVSWYQQTPGQGLQFLFEYFSETQRNKGNFPGRFSGRQFSNSRSEMNVSTLELGDSALYLCASSLNLDWTSGRDEQFFGPGTRLTVL.

V gene TRBV20-1 combines with J gene TRBJ2-3; 7 nucleotides line up with TRBD2. This CDR3 has 14 residues. J lost 5 bases, V lost 3 bases, and 8 bases had no gene match. Germline assignment: CDR1 DFQATT and CDR2 SNEGSKA (reference sequence). DNA of the CDR3: TGCAGTGCTAGTGGACGGGGGGTTGGAGATACGCAGTATTTT. This encodes CSASGRGVGDTQYF.

The V and J genes are TRBV2 and TRBJ2-7, with D unresolved. The CDR3 length is 15 residues. Looked up from germline, CDR1 is SNHLY and CDR2 is FYNNEI. Between the trimmed V and J ends, which lost 0 bases and 2 bases, there was a span of 11 bases. This chain's CDR3 is CASSEAWPEPYEQYF. The DNA of the CDR3 is TGTGCCAGCAGTGAAGCTTGGCCTGAACCCTACGAGCAGTACTTC. Together with reference TRBV2 and TRBJ2-7, the CDR3 gives the full variable domain: EPEVTQTPSHQVTQMGQEVILRCVPISNHLYFYWYRQILGQKVEFLVSFYNNEISEKSEIFDDQFSVERPDGSNFTLKIRSTKLEDSAMYFCASSEAWPEPYEQYFGPGTRLTVT.

Turning to this clone: Distinct nucleotide sequences in the sample also encode this CDR3. The chain carries TRBV6-5 and TRBJ1-3; D is perhaps TRBD1 (5 bases). V lost 4 bases to trimming and J lost 4 bases, with 5 bases between them. This CDR3 region has 12 residues. Per germline, CDR1 MNHEY and CDR2 SVGAGI. The CDR3 protein is CASSSGGNTIYF. The CDR3 nucleotides are TGTGCCAGCAGTTCAGGGGGAAACACCATATATTTT.

The rearrangement uses TRBV6-1 and TRBJ2-1; D uncertain. The germline V gene has CDR1 MNHNS and CDR2 SASEGT. This CDR3 is built from 14 residues. V was cut by 3 bases and J by 7 bases, with 13 bases left in between. The CDR3 loop reads CASSDGTYSNEQFF. CDR3 nucleotide sequence: TGTGCCAGCAGTGACGGCACTTACTCGAATGAGCAGTTCTTC.

The V call is TRBV19, the J call TRBJ2-7; the D is unclear. There are 10 residues in the CDR3. V was clipped by 8 bases and J by 2 bases, with 4 bases between them. Germline CDR1 reads LNHDA; CDR2 reads SQIVND (reference sequence). The CDR3 DNA reads TGTGCCAGTCTGACCTACGAGCAGTACTTC. Translated: CASLTYEQYF.

The V and J genes are TRBV19 and TRBJ1-4; unclear D gene. The CDR3 totals 12 residues. Trimming removed 11 bases from V and 0 bases from J, with 7 bases in between. Germline V gene data show CDR1 as LNHDA and CDR2 as SQIVND (reference sequence). Here the CDR3 reads CASSATNEKLFF. Here the CDR3 DNA reads TGTGCCTCCAGCGCAACTAATGAAAAACTGTTTTTT.

The chain employs TRBV6-6 and TRBJ1-3, with D possibly TRBD1 on 5 matching bases. With 5 bases removed from V and 2 bases from J, the gap between germline ends came to 16 bases. The germline V gene encodes CDR1 MNHNY and CDR2 SVGAGI (reference sequence). This CDR3 has 16 residues. CDR3 in amino acids: CASSRTPGRAGNTIYF. CDR3 nucleotides: TGTGCCAGCAGTCGAACGCCAGGGAGGGCTGGAAACACCATATATTTT.

V and J are TRBV18 and TRBJ2-1, with 8 bases identical to TRBD2. Germline V lookup: CDR1 KGHSH, CDR2 LQKENI. V shed 3 bases, J shed 6 bases, and the junction held 10 bases outside the gene matches. The CDR3 length is 16 residues. CDR3 sequence: CASSPGPGLVRNEQFF. In DNA, the CDR3 is TGTGCCAGCTCACCGGGGCCGGGACTAGTGCGCAATGAGCAGTTCTTC.

Only a few counts were recorded for this clone. This chain links TRBV6-1 with TRBJ2-5; 11 positions match TRBD2. CDR1 MNHNS and CDR2 SASEGT come from the germline V gene. The CDR3 has 15 amino acids. With 2 bases clipped from V and 4 bases from J, the junction kept 3 bases outside the gene matches. CDR3 bases: TGTGCCAGCAGTGAATTAGCGGGGGGGCCAGAGACCCAGTACTTC. This codes for CASSELAGGPETQYF.

By frequency in the sample, this clone is medium-sized. The chain carries TRBV6-5 and TRBJ2-7, with D tentatively TRBD2 (7 bases). Germline values: CDR1 MNHEY, CDR2 SVGAGI. Trimming removed 8 bases from V and 3 bases from J, with 17 bases in between. The length of the CDR3 is 14 residues. This CDR3 is CASRQRDIFYEQYF. The CDR3 DNA sequence: TGTGCCAGCCGGCAGCGGGACATCTTCTACGAGCAGTACTTC.

The rearrangement joins TRBV19 to TRBJ1-5; D perhaps matches TRBD1 (6 bases). Germline V gene lookup returns CDR1 LNHDA and CDR2 SQIVND (reference sequence). The CDR3 covers 16 residues. V dropped 3 bases and J dropped 5 bases, with 17 bases sitting between them. The CDR3 loop is CASSISGPGGYQPQHF. As DNA, the CDR3 is TGTGCCAGTAGTATTTCCGGGCCGGGGGGCTATCAGCCCCAGCATTTT.